The 9 T cell receptor beta chains below were found in one sample sequenced in a study of T cells after yellow fever vaccination. TCRdb redid the calling of the 5' RACE reads with MiXCR, one entry per CDR3 protein. The sample has 620,000 or so distinct CDR3 sequences, about 17% seen once. Specimen: PBMCs, collected about 5 days after the first yellow fever vaccination. These receptors all stem from a man between 18 and 29 years old who received the YFV17D yellow fever vaccine.

This rearrangement joins TRBV2 to TRBJ1-5, with 9 positions matching TRBD1. The CDR3 has 14 residues. CDR1 and CDR2 (germline): SNHLY, FYNNEI. Losses at the gene ends were 4 bases for V and 5 bases for J; bases not matched to a gene: 3. The DNA of the CDR3 is TGTGCCAGCAGTGTGGGACAGGGCTATCAGCCCCAGCATTTT. Translation: CASSVGQGYQPQHF.

In this sample, this clonotype turned up many times. The chain is built from TRBV7-3 and TRBJ2-1; 9 bases fit TRBD2. The ends lost 2 bases at V and 4 bases at J; junction bases unmatched: 3. Germline assignment: CDR1 SGHTA and CDR2 FQGTGA. The CDR3 sequence is 15 residues long. The CDR3 loop is CASSLDSGGYNEQFF. The DNA for the CDR3 is TGTGCCAGCAGCTTAGATAGCGGGGGTTACAATGAGCAGTTCTTC.

The chain carries TRBV7-2 and TRBJ1-1; the match to TRBD1 covers 7 bases. V lost 5 bases and J lost 0; bases outside the gene matches: 6. Germline lookup yields CDR1 SGHTA and CDR2 FQGNSA. This CDR3 comprises 15 residues. Here the CDR3 DNA reads TGTGCCAGCAGCCAGAGACAGGGCTTGAACACTGAAGCTTTCTTT. Translated, it gives CASSQRQGLNTEAFF.

The chain joins TRBV4-2 to TRBJ2-3, with D perhaps matching TRBD2 (5 bases). The CDR3 length is 16 residues. CDR1 LGHNA and CDR2 YNFKEQ come from the germline V gene. Trimming pared 4 bases from V and 5 bases from J, leaving 19 bases between. CDR3 sequence reads: CASSRGEGVELDTQYF. In DNA form, the CDR3 reads TGTGCCAGCAGCCGAGGAGAGGGCGTAGAATTAGATACGCAGTATTTT.

This clonotype was found a few times. The chain has TRBV7-2 and TRBJ2-3, with D possibly matching TRBD2 (5 bases). CDR1 is SGHTA, CDR2 FQGNSA, per germline. The CDR3 spans 16 residues. V dropped 1 base and J dropped 1 base, with 12 bases sitting between them. The CDR3 is CASSLGGVGGTDTQYF. The DNA for the CDR3 is TGTGCCAGCAGCTTAGGGGGAGTTGGGGGCACAGATACGCAGTATTTT.

The chain recombines TRBV7-2 with TRBJ2-2; no reliable D call. Deletions cut 3 bases from V and 7 bases from J, with 9 bases between. CDR3 size: 13 residues. CDR1 and CDR2 from the germline V gene are SGHTA and FQGNSA. CDR3 sequence: CASSFAGFGELFF. The CDR3 DNA reads as TGTGCCAGCAGCTTTGCAGGATTCGGGGAGCTGTTTTTT.

This clonotype was seen only a few times. The gene calls are TRBV5-6 and TRBJ2-1, with a weak D call TRBD2 (5 bases). Between the trimmed V and J ends, which lost 2 bases and 8 bases, there was a span of 14 bases. Germline V gives CDR1 SGHDT, CDR2 YYEEEE. There are 14 residues in the CDR3. The DNA for the CDR3 is TGTGCCAGCAGCTTCGGGATTTCGGGCGATGAGCAGTTCTTC. It yields the protein CASSFGISGDEQFF.

In this sample, this clonotype turned up a few times. The chain links TRBV7-9 to TRBJ1-6; a possible D gene is TRBD1 (5 bases). Per the germline V gene, CDR1 is SEHNR and CDR2 is FQNEAQ (reference sequence). V shed 4 bases and J shed 6 bases, with 19 bases lying between them. CDR3 length: 17 residues. CDR3 sequence (DNA): TGTGCCAGCAGCTCATTAGATGGGGGGGTGGGTAATTCACCCCTCCACTTT. It translates to CASSSLDGGVGNSPLHF.

This clonotype was seen only a few times. This chain links TRBV28 with TRBJ2-2; TRBD1 or TRBD2 may be the D gene (5 bases each). V gave up 5 bases and J gave up 9 bases, with 16 bases separating them. CDR1 and CDR2 (germline): MDHEN, SYDVKM. This CDR3 has 14 amino acids. CDR3 DNA sequence: TGTGCCAGCAGTCCCTCCGGTGGGGGAAGGGAGCTGTTTTTT. Residues: CASSPSGGGRELFF.